This record looks at one T cell receptor (beta chain) sequence and its context. This clonotype was counted only a few times. The antigen it recognizes is unknown. No much larger clone is present one base from it, and per-base qualities are unavailable. The protocol used for the library was 5' RACE. The listed sequencing device is Illumina HiSeq 2500. The second PCR ran for roughly 7 to 11 cycles and used a J-beta primer mix along with a sample-barcoded 5' primer. Each TCR beta cDNA molecule received a unique molecular identifier from a template-switch 5' adaptor carrying 12 random nucleotides. Each sample yielded at least 3 million CDR3-containing paired-end reads. First-strand cDNA synthesis was performed from all RNA using the Mint cDNA synthesis kit, with priming by a TRBC-specific oligonucleotide. All cDNA was treated with uracil-DNA glycosylase and then went through a first 18-cycle PCR with the universal primers M1SS and BC2_uni_R. In the authors' own workflow: For normalization, 1 million high-quality reads were randomly selected from each sample, with every read carrying a distinct molecular identifier. Reads with shared molecular identifiers were discarded instead of being binned into consensus sequences. CDR3 identification, clonotype clustering and error correction used MiTCR with a Q25 quality threshold and the strictest error-elimination algorithm. A nonparametric unseen species model using Euler transformation provided a lower-bound estimate of total TCR beta diversity. The public sequencing data were trimmed at Q25 with fastp and processed into clonotypes with MiXCR by TCRdb, which kept only in-frame beta chains. Each CDR3 protein gets just one entry, which takes the most common genes and DNA from the rows behind it. For this entry, the V and J calls and clone size follow TCRdb and not the study's own pipeline. The sample table contains approximately 1,100,000 distinct CDR3 sequences; only one count was recorded for less than 50% of them. The ten top clones hold approximately 17% of the sample.

Per the germline V gene (reference sequence), DFQATT is the CDR1 and SNEGSKA is the CDR2. V and J are truncated by 4 bases and 4 bases respectively, leaving an intervening sequence of 21 bases. The CDR3 has 16 amino acids, counting the end cysteine and phenylalanine. The read is trimmed to its CDR3 DNA, 48 bases read in frame from base 1. The donors were some 36 Caucasian individuals from Russia, aged about 6 to 100 years, who were systemically healthy. Around 9.7 milliliters of peripheral blood were collected from each donor into EDTA-treated Vacutainer tubes. PBMCs were isolated by Ficoll-Paque density-gradient centrifugation, with at least 7 million obtained per sample. Total RNA, at least 6 micrograms per sample, was extracted from PBMCs with Trizol reagent. Naive CD45RAhigh/CD27high T cell percentages were measured by flow cytometry on a PBMC aliquot from every donor. The sample is drawn from a study of blood T cells in healthy people across ages (dated by TCRdb to the mid-2010s). For the wider study: In model experiments, template switching captured about one uniquely barcoded TCR beta cDNA molecule for every two T cells. Age-related changes in TCR beta repertoire diversity were measured in the study by deep sequencing normalized with unique cDNA molecular identifiers. The donors were split into four age groups: young (average around 15 years), middle-aged (39), aged (approximately 59) and long-lived (over 80). To avoid experimental bias, donors of different ages were randomly spread across the sequencing lanes. Two additional independent replicas of 1 million unique cDNA reads from the same blood draw were analyzed for two donors (one aged 18 to 29 and one aged 80 or older). Broad study findings and their caveats: Observed TCR beta diversity correlated strongly with the percentage of naive T cells measured by flow cytometry. Estimates of total diversity based on one million sequenced T cells were regarded as lower bounds and as underestimates. Bulk unsorted PBMC profiling prevented conclusive comparison of naive and antigen-experienced compartments. As age increased, observed TCR beta diversity per million T cells dropped in a roughly linear way, and a significant reduction was already evident by age 40. Donor CMV infection status was unknown, potentially confounding age-related changes in expanded clonotypes. Compared with the aged group, the long-lived group had more naive CD4+ T cells, fewer expanded clones and increased TCR diversity, a pattern suggesting age selection.

The V and J segments used are TRBV20-1 and TRBJ2-3; the D gene is perhaps TRBD2, from 5 matching bases. The source of this sequence is a woman aged 60-70 years in good health. The source material was blood. The nucleotide sequence reads TGCAGTGCTACCCAGGTTGGGAGACTACCCCCAGATACGCAGTATTTT. This gives the protein CSATQVGRLPPDTQYF.